Each of the 10 T cell receptor beta chains below was sequenced from the same sample in a study of control samples from healthy donors and cancer patients. Here immunoSEQ multiplex PCR was the method, and the copy in TCRdb shows in-frame clones only, minus some. The sample holds 95,000 to 150,000 clones, 88% seen once. The sample taken for sequencing was blood. The source of these receptors is a man in his forties in good health.

J is TRBJ1-3 and V is TRBV19, with 7 positions matching TRBD1. From germline, CDR1 is LNHDA and CDR2 SQIVND (reference sequence). The CDR3 is 16 amino acids. Germline trimming cut 7 bases from V and 4 bases from J; bases unmatched to any gene: 13. CDR3 loop: CASIDRAEGIGNTIYF. In DNA form, the CDR3 reads TGTGCCAGTATTGACAGGGCGGAGGGTATCGGAAACACCATATATTTT. Filled out from reference TRBV19 and TRBJ1-3, the complete variable domain reads DGGITQSPKYLFRKEGQNVTLSCEQNLNHDAMYWYRQDPGQGLRLIYYSQIVNDFQKGDIAEGYSVSREKKESFPLTVTSAQKNPTAFYLCASIDRAEGIGNTIYFGEGSWLTVV.

CDR3 coding DNA: TGTGCCAGCAGTGAAGCTGCGGATCCCCAGCATTTT. It yields the protein CASSEAADPQHF. The rearrangement joins TRBV6-1 to TRBJ1-5; D unresolved. Germline V CDR1 and CDR2: MNHNS, SASEGT. Trimming cost V 0 bases and J 10 bases, with 7 bases left between them. CDR3 length equals 12 residues.

The chain recombines TRBV7-6 with TRBJ1-1; D unclear. CDR3 length equals 13 residues. CDR1 is SGHVS, CDR2 FNYEAQ, per germline. Trimming shortened V by 1 base and J by 5 bases, and 8 bases separated the two germline ends. The CDR3 is CASSLEGGTEAFF. Here the CDR3 DNA reads TGTGCCAGCAGCTTAGAGGGAGGAACTGAAGCTTTCTTT.

The table lists this clone with a count of one. The V call is TRBV2, the J call TRBJ1-2; no definite D call. V was cut by 6 bases and J by 2 bases, with 13 bases left in between. The CDR3 contains 14 residues. CDR1 and CDR2 from the germline V gene are SNHLY and FYNNEI. The CDR3, as DNA: TGTGCCAGCAGGGGTGGACGGTCGAACTATGGCTACACCTTC. Protein: CASRGGRSNYGYTF.

This clone appeared a single time. The chain employs TRBV11-2 and TRBJ2-7; 9 bases are shared with TRBD1. The CDR3 has 12 residues. Germline-derived CDR1 and CDR2 are SGHAT and FQNNGV. Trimming took 11 bases from V and 4 from J; bases not matched to a gene: 6. The CDR3 DNA is TGTGCCGCAGGGGACAGGGCTTACGAGCAGTACTTC. Translating it yields CAAGDRAYEQYF.

The chain employs TRBV5-4 and TRBJ2-7; a weak D match, TRBD2 (6 bases). Germline lookup yields CDR1 SGHNT and CDR2 YYREEE (reference sequence). Trimming stripped 4 bases from V and 0 bases from J, with 11 bases between. The CDR3 is made up of 14 amino acids. CDR3 bases: TGTGCCAGCAGCACCGGACTAAGCTCCTACGAGCAGTACTTC. Translation: CASSTGLSSYEQYF.

The chain uses TRBV6-5 and TRBJ1-1, with D uncertain. CDR1 MNHEY and CDR2 SVGAGI come from the germline V gene. The CDR3 covers 13 residues. V was shortened by 7 bases and J by 4 bases, with 13 bases between the two germline ends. In nucleotides, the CDR3 is TGTGCCAGCATAAGTCAGGTATCCACTGAAGCTTTCTTT. It is translated as CASISQVSTEAFF.

This clone appeared a single time. The chain employs TRBV3-1 (or the pseudogene TRBV3-2) and TRBJ2-7, with 9 bases aligning to TRBD1. The CDR3 runs 19 residues. The germline V gene has CDR1 LGHDT and CDR2 YNNKEL (reference sequence). V was pared by 0 bases and J by 1 base, with 13 bases of the junction left unmatched. The CDR3 region is CASSQENSYGTGSSYEQYF. CDR3 nucleotide sequence: TGTGCCAGCAGCCAAGAAAACTCATACGGGACAGGGTCTTCCTACGAGCAGTACTTC.

The chain joins TRBV7-2 to TRBJ1-2, with D possibly being TRBD1 (6 bases). Germline V gives CDR1 SGHTA, CDR2 FQGNSA. The germline V and J ends were trimmed by 6 bases and 4 bases, with 15 bases remaining between them. The CDR3 loop spans 14 amino acids. This chain's CDR3 is CASSFNRAGYGYTF. CDR3 coding DNA: TGTGCCAGCAGTTTCAACAGGGCTGGCTATGGCTACACCTTC.

This clone was recorded a few times. The V and J genes are TRBV19 and TRBJ1-1, with no clear D. Trimming took off 10 bases at V and 0 bases at J, with 12 bases between the two ends. The CDR3 consists of 13 residues. CDR1 and CDR2 from the germline V gene are LNHDA and SQIVND (reference sequence). The CDR3 is CATSRGLNTEAFF. In DNA form, the CDR3 reads TGTGCCACCTCGAGAGGGTTGAACACTGAAGCTTTCTTT.